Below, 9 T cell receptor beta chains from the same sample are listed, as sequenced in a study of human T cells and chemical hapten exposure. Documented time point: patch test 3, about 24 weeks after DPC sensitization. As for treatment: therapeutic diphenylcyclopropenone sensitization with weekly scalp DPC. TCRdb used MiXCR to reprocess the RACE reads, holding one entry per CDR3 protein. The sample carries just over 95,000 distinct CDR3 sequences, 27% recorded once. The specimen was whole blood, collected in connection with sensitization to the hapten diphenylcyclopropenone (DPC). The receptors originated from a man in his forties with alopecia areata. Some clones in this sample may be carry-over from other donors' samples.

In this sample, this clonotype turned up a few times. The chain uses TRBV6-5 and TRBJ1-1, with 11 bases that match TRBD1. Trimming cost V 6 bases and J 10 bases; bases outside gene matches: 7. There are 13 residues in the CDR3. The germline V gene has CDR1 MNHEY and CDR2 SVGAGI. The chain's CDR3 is CASRPAGQGGAFF. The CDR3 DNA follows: TGTGCCAGCAGGCCGGCGGGACAGGGGGGAGCTTTCTTT.

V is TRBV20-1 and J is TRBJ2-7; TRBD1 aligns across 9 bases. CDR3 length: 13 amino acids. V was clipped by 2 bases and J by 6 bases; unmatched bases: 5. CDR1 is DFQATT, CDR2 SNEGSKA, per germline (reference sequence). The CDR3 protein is CSARKQGAGEQYF. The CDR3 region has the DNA TGCAGTGCTAGAAAACAGGGGGCAGGCGAGCAGTACTTC.

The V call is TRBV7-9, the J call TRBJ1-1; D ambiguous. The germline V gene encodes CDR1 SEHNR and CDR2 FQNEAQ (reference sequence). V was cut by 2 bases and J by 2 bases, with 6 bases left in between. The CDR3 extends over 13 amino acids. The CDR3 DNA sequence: TGTGCCAGCAGCTTACAGGCTAACACTGAAGCTTTCTTT. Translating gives CASSLQANTEAFF.

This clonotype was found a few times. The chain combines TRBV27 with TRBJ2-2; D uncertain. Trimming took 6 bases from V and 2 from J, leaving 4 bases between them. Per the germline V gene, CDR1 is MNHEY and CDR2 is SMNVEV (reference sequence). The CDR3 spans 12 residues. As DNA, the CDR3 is TGTGCCAGCAGCTTCAACACCGGGGAGCTGTTTTTT. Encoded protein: CASSFNTGELFF.

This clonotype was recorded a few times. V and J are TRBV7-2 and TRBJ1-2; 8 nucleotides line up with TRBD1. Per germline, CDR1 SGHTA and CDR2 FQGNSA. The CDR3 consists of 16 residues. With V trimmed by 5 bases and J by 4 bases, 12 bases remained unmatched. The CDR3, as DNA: TGTGCCAGCAGCCAGAACTCAGGGGGCGACGGCTATGGCTACACCTTC. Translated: CASSQNSGGDGYGYTF.

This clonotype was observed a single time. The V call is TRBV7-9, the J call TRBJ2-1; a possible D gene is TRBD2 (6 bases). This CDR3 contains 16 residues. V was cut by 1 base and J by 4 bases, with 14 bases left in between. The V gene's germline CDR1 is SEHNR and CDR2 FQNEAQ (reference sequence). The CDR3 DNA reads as TGTGCCAGCAGCTTAGGGGGAGGACGGCTATACAATGAGCAGTTCTTC. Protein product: CASSLGGGRLYNEQFF. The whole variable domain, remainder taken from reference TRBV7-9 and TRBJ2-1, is DTGVSQNPRHKITKRGQNVTFRCDPISEHNRLYWYRQTLGQGPEFLTYFQNEAQLEKSRLLSDRFSAERPKGSFSTLEIQRTEQGDSAMYLCASSLGGGRLYNEQFFGPGTRLTVL.

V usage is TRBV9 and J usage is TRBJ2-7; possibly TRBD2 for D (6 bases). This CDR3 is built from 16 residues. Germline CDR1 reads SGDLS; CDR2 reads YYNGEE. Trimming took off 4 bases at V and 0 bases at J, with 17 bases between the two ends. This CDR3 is CASSFGVGEDSYEQYF. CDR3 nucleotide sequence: TGTGCCAGCAGCTTTGGAGTGGGGGAGGACTCCTACGAGCAGTACTTC. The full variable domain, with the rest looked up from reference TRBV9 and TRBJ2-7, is DSGVTQTPKHLITATGQRVTLRCSPRSGDLSVYWYQQSLDQGLQFLIQYYNGEERAKGNILERFSAQQFPDLHSELNLSSLELGDSALYFCASSFGVGEDSYEQYFGPGTRLTVT.

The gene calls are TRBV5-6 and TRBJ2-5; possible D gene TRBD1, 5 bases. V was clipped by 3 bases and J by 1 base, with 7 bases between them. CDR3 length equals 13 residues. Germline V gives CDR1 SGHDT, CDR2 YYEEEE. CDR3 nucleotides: TGTGCCAGCAGCTCACAGGTCCAAGAGACCCAGTACTTC. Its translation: CASSSQVQETQYF.

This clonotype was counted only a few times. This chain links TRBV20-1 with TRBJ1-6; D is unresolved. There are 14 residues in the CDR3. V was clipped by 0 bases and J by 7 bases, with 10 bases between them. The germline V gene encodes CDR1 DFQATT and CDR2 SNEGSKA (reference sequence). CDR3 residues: CSARETGLNSPLHF. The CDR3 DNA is TGCAGTGCTAGAGAAACGGGGTTGAATTCACCCCTCCACTTT.